This TCR beta chain was captured in a study of blood T cell repertoires in COVID-19. Libraries were prepared by immunoSEQ multiplex PCR; TCRdb keeps only in-frame clonotypes and omits some of them. This repertoire shows about 68,000 clones, over 65% found once; its top ten account for around 25%. This CDR3 contains 14 residues. After removal of 5 bases from V and 4 bases from J, the junction contained 5 bases not matched to a gene. The germline V gene encodes CDR1 SGHTA and CDR2 FQGNSA. What was sequenced was peripheral blood. The chain is built from TRBV7-2 and TRBJ2-3, with 8 bases that match TRBD2. This TCR came from a human donor in a cohort sampled during active COVID-19. CDR3 sequence: CASSPGGASDTQYF. The CDR3 nucleotides are TGTGCCAGCAGCCCCGGGGGGGCATCAGATACGCAGTATTTT.